The present T cell receptor beta chain was sequenced within a study of PD-1 blockade in classical Hodgkin lymphoma. This CDR3 has 12 residues. Looked up from germline, CDR1 is SEHNR and CDR2 is FQNEAQ (reference sequence). The V gene lost 3 bases and the J gene lost 5 bases, with 6 bases spanning the gap. Relapse was seen in all patients after autologous stem cell transplantation, and brentuximab vedotin exposure was variable. The repertoire was sequenced with immunoSEQ multiplex PCR; TCRdb's copy has only in-frame clones and lacks some. The sample holds about 61,000 clones, 80% to 90% seen once. The gene calls are TRBV7-9 and TRBJ2-3, with D unresolved. The sample in question was peripheral blood mononuclear cells (PBMCs), obtained at baseline. This sequence originates from a human donor with classical Hodgkin lymphoma. The DNA for the CDR3 is TGTGCCAGCAGCTTCGCAGTAGATACGCAGTATTTT. Protein product: CASSFAVDTQYF.